Sequencing of this T cell receptor beta chain was carried out in a study of cytomegalovirus exposure and HLA in healthy donors. Notes on the study in general: Reportedly, diagnosis of cytomegalovirus status by the classifier showed high specificity and sensitivity. The study labeled fewer than 200 TCR beta chains cytomegalovirus-associated.

The CDR3 is 16 amino acids. The ends were cut back, 5 bases at V and 4 bases at J, with 19 bases in the middle. Germline values: CDR1 SGHRS, CDR2 YFSETQ. The repertoire was sequenced with immunoSEQ multiplex PCR; TCRdb's copy has only in-frame clones and lacks some. Found here are 150,000 to 200,000 clones, approximately 86% of them singletons; the top ten hold about 7.2%. As for this clone: Its specificity is unknown.

The donors were members of the validation cohort comprising approximately 110 subjects, separate from the approximately 630-subject first cohort. V is TRBV5-1 and J is TRBJ2-1; D may correspond to TRBD1 or TRBD2 (6 bases each). The clonotype was recovered from a man in his thirties or forties in good health and CMV-seropositive. The sequenced sample consisted of PBMCs. The CDR3 DNA reads as TGCGCCAGCAGTCTCACGGGGGCCGAAGGGTACAATGAGCAGTTCTTC. Translating it yields CASSLTGAEGYNEQFF.